A single sample is the source of the 29 T cell receptor beta chains below, sequenced in a study of early T cells in non-severe SARS-CoV-2 infection (dated by TCRdb to about 2021). Library creation used 5' RACE. TCRdb names NextSeq 500 as the instrument used. TCRdb reprocessing: public reads trimmed at Q25 with fastp, clones called with MiXCR, in-frame beta chains kept. Rows with one shared CDR3 protein collapse into an entry with the most common genes and DNA. In this sample the table shows tens of thousands of distinct CDR3 sequences, just under 5% of which occur a single time. The ten largest clones represent roughly 5% of the sample. Sequencing was carried out using whole blood. These receptors came from an adult who was a healthcare worker with PCR-confirmed SARS-CoV-2 infection or an uninfected control (not recorded which).

This clonotype was detected many times. The chain joins TRBV7-3 to TRBJ2-1; a possible D gene is TRBD2 (5 bases). V was cut by 5 bases and J by 8 bases, with 16 bases left in between. CDR3 length equals 14 residues. Germline V gives CDR1 SGHTA, CDR2 FQGTGA. The CDR3 spells CASSPTLAGDEQFF. The CDR3 DNA sequence: TGTGCCAGCAGCCCGACTCTTGCCGGGGATGAGCAGTTCTTC.

This clonotype appeared many times. This chain joins TRBV3-1 and TRBJ2-6; D is unclear. Trimming stripped 0 bases from V and 2 bases from J, with 5 bases between. Germline V gene data show CDR1 as LGHDT and CDR2 as YNNKEL (reference sequence). CDR3 length: 15 residues. The CDR3 reads CASSQEGTGANVLTF. In DNA form, the CDR3 reads TGTGCCAGCAGCCAAGAGGGGACTGGGGCCAACGTCCTGACTTTC.

This clonotype came up a few times. This chain joins TRBV5-1 and TRBJ2-2, with 7 bases fitting TRBD1. Germline trimming cut 0 bases from V and 2 bases from J; bases unmatched to any gene: 1. Per germline, CDR1 SGHRS and CDR2 YFSETQ. The CDR3 loop spans 15 amino acids. CDR3 amino acids: CASSLEGGNTGELFF. CDR3 DNA sequence: TGCGCCAGCAGCTTGGAAGGGGGCAACACCGGGGAGCTGTTTTTT.

This clonotype was counted at least ten times. The V call is TRBV6-6, the J call TRBJ2-3; tentatively, D is TRBD1 or TRBD2 (5 bases each). Trimming removed 2 bases at V and 2 bases at J, with 11 bases between. CDR1 is MNHNY, CDR2 SVGAGI, per germline (reference sequence). The CDR3 spans 15 residues. The CDR3 nucleotides are TGTGCCAGCAGTTACGGAGCGGACATCACAGATACGCAGTATTTT. This translates into CASSYGADITDTQYF.

The gene calls are TRBV20-1 and TRBJ2-3, with D possibly TRBD1 on 6 matching bases. This CDR3 is 14 amino acids long. Per the germline V gene, CDR1 is DFQATT and CDR2 is SNEGSKA (reference sequence). Trimming took 5 bases from V and 3 from J, leaving 15 bases between them. The CDR3 loop reads CSAEPGQGTDTQYF. Here the CDR3 DNA reads TGCAGTGCTGAACCGGGCCAGGGGACAGATACGCAGTATTTT.

This clonotype was detected many times. V usage is TRBV29-1 and J usage is TRBJ1-2; D perhaps matches TRBD1 (5 bases). The germline CDR1 and CDR2 sequences are SQVTM and ANQGSEA. This CDR3 has 11 amino acids. CDR3 protein: CTSYEGNGYTF. The CDR3 DNA follows: TGCACCTCTTACGAGGGGAATGGCTACACCTTC.

This clonotype was found many times. The V and J genes are TRBV20-1 and TRBJ2-1; D not resolved. The germline V gene has CDR1 DFQATT and CDR2 SNEGSKA (reference sequence). The V end lost 3 bases, the J end lost 4 bases, and 13 bases lay between the germline ends. The CDR3 runs to 14 residues. The CDR3 DNA sequence: TGCAGTGCTAGTCGAGAGGCACTTTACAATGAGCAGTTCTTC. As protein: CSASREALYNEQFF.

This clonotype was detected ten times or more. The chain has TRBV6-5 and TRBJ2-5; D remains unclear. Germline CDR1 MNHEY, CDR2 SVGAGI. V was shortened by 0 bases and J by 3 bases, with 20 bases between the two germline ends. This CDR3 spans 18 amino acids. The CDR3 nucleotides are TGTGCCAGCAGTTACTCGATCTTGGACGTCGCGAACAAAGAGACCCAGTACTTC. This encodes CASSYSILDVANKETQYF.

This clonotype was recorded a few times. The genes are TRBV7-9 and TRBJ1-6; D gene uncertain. Germline loops: CDR1 SEHNR, CDR2 FQNEAQ (reference sequence). The CDR3 has 13 residues. V lost 4 bases and J lost 2, with 3 bases in between. The CDR3, as DNA: TGTGCCAGCAGCTCCCCCTATAATTCACCCCTCCACTTT. Translation: CASSSPYNSPLHF.

This clonotype has at least ten counts. The chain combines TRBV20-1 with TRBJ2-1; 10 bases map to TRBD2. Per the germline V gene, CDR1 is DFQATT and CDR2 is SNEGSKA (reference sequence). The V segment lost 5 bases and the J segment 8 bases; nucleotides outside the gene matches: 6. This CDR3 is 13 amino acids long. The CDR3 spells CSAGPSGSDEQFF. The CDR3 DNA follows: TGCAGTGCTGGCCCTAGCGGGAGCGATGAGCAGTTCTTC.

V and J are TRBV6-1 and TRBJ2-2, with TRBD2 matching over 8 bases. The germline V gene has CDR1 MNHNS and CDR2 SASEGT. The V gene end was trimmed by 4 bases and the J gene end by 2 bases; junction bases not matched to a gene: 3. The CDR3 is 15 amino acids. The CDR3 loop reads CASSVSGGNTGELFF. The CDR3 DNA sequence: TGTGCCAGCAGTGTGAGCGGGGGAAACACCGGGGAGCTGTTTTTT.

This clonotype occurred many times. This sequence joins TRBV3-1 and TRBJ2-6, with a possible D match to TRBD2 (5 bases). Germline CDR1 and CDR2: LGHDT and YNNKEL (reference sequence). V lost 1 base and J lost 0, with 13 bases in between. The CDR3 extends over 18 amino acids. The CDR3 DNA follows: TGTGCCAGCAGCCAAGCCGGACTCGAGAGCTCTGGGGCCAACGTCCTGACTTTC. Translation gives CASSQAGLESSGANVLTF.

This clonotype has just a few counts. The rearrangement uses TRBV12-3 or TRBV12-4 and TRBJ1-2, with D perhaps matching TRBD1 (6 bases). The CDR3 consists of 14 residues. V was cut by 3 bases and J by 4 bases, with 12 bases left in between. CDR3 coding DNA: TGTGCCAGCAGTTTTCCGGGCAGGGGCTATGGCTACACCTTC. Translated: CASSFPGRGYGYTF.

The genes are TRBV4-1 and TRBJ2-5, with TRBD2 identical over 10 bases. Germline CDR1 MGHRA, CDR2 YSYEKL. The CDR3 spans 16 residues. J gave up 1 base and V 1 base, and 3 bases lay outside the gene matches. CDR3 sequence (DNA): TGCGCCAGCAGCCAAGGCGGGACTAGCGCCCAAGAGACCCAGTACTTC. Translated, it gives CASSQGGTSAQETQYF.

The V call is TRBV5-1, the J call TRBJ2-7, with a tentative D call TRBD2 (7 bases). V lost 1 base and J lost 1, with 9 bases in between. The CDR3 is 14 amino acids. CDR1 is SGHRS, CDR2 YFSETQ, per germline. This chain's CDR3 is CASSLKGGSYEQYF. The CDR3 DNA follows: TGCGCCAGCAGCTTGAAGGGGGGGTCCTACGAGCAGTACTTC.

This clonotype counts as medium-sized (0.01 to 0.1%). The chain combines TRBV7-2 with TRBJ2-1, with 7 bases that match TRBD2. The CDR3 totals 15 residues. Germline V gene sequence: CDR1 SGHTA, CDR2 FQGNSA. The V segment lost 5 bases and the J segment 3 bases; nucleotides outside the gene matches: 7. As DNA, the CDR3 is TGTGCCAGCAGCCCCACTAGCGATCACTACAATGAGCAGTTCTTC. This sequence encodes CASSPTSDHYNEQFF.

This clonotype showed up many times. The chain carries TRBV13 and TRBJ2-7; D is uncertain. The V end lost 5 bases, the J end lost 0 bases, and 11 bases lay between the germline ends. There are 14 residues in the CDR3. Germline V gives CDR1 PRHDT, CDR2 FYEKMQ (reference sequence). The CDR3 spells CASSPEQRSYEQYF. CDR3 DNA sequence: TGTGCCAGCAGCCCGGAACAGCGCTCCTACGAGCAGTACTTC.

The chain joins TRBV11-2 to TRBJ2-5; D unresolved. Trimming took off 1 base at V and 4 bases at J, with 10 bases between the two ends. Germline assignment: CDR1 SGHAT and CDR2 FQNNGV. This CDR3 comprises 14 residues. This chain's CDR3 is CASSLVSWVETQYF. In nucleotides, the CDR3 is TGTGCCAGCAGCTTAGTATCCTGGGTAGAGACCCAGTACTTC.

This clonotype was found many times. The V gene is TRBV12-3 or TRBV12-4, the J gene TRBJ1-1, with D hard to call. Trimming cost V 4 bases and J 1 base, with 10 bases left between them. There are 14 residues in the CDR3. CDR3 protein: CASSSKVRNTEAFF. The CDR3, as DNA: TGTGCCAGCAGTTCCAAGGTCCGGAACACTGAAGCTTTCTTT.

This clonotype was seen many times. The chain's CDR3 is CASSAFQGAVGTGELFF. Here the CDR3 DNA reads TGTGCCAGCAGCGCCTTTCAGGGGGCGGTCGGCACCGGGGAGCTGTTTTTT. This chain connects TRBV7-3 to TRBJ2-2; 8 bases fit TRBD1. The CDR3 loop spans 17 amino acids. J lost 4 bases, V lost 5 bases, and 12 bases had no gene match. Germline CDR1 SGHTA, CDR2 FQGTGA.

This clonotype was seen once. A much larger clone lies one base from this, so it may be a read error. The chain uses TRBV7-8 and TRBJ2-7, with D maybe TRBD2 (6 bases). CDR1 and CDR2 (germline): SGHVS, FQNEAQ. The CDR3 has 13 residues. Trimming took off 2 bases at V and 7 bases at J, with 12 bases between the two ends. CDR3: CASSLRTSGEQYF. The CDR3 nucleotides read TGTGCCAGCAGCTTACGGACCAGCGGGGAGCAGTACTTC.

This clonotype was picked up many times. This CDR3 reads CSARRLPRGVDEQFF. The CDR3 DNA is TGCAGTGCTAGAAGGCTCCCTCGTGGGGTCGATGAGCAGTTCTTC. This chain links TRBV20-1 with TRBJ2-1; D ambiguous. CDR1 is DFQATT and CDR2 is SNEGSKA in the germline V gene (reference sequence). The CDR3 sequence is 15 residues long. V dropped 2 bases and J dropped 8 bases, with 19 bases sitting between them.

In its sample, this clonotype was seen many times. This chain uses TRBV12-3 or TRBV12-4 with TRBJ2-7; D uncertain. This CDR3 is 12 amino acids long. V lost 6 bases and J 5 bases, leaving 11 bases between the germline ends. The CDR3 coding sequence is TGTGCCAGCAGCCTCAGAGGCCACGAGCAGTACTTC. Its translation: CASSLRGHEQYF.

There are many counts of this clonotype. The rearrangement uses TRBV6-5 and TRBJ1-4; D uncertain. Trimming pared 6 bases from V and 4 bases from J, leaving 15 bases between. The CDR3 is 15 amino acids. CDR1 is MNHEY, CDR2 SVGAGI, per germline. The CDR3 loop reads CASSPDAGNNEKLFF. CDR3 bases: TGTGCCAGCAGCCCGGACGCGGGTAATAATGAAAAACTGTTTTTT.

A note on this clonotype: Since the CDR3 does not end with the conserved phenylalanine or tryptophan, this likely comes from a read error. The V call is TRBV9, the J call TRBJ2-3; D not resolved. Germline V gene data show CDR1 as SGDLS and CDR2 as YYNGEE. The CDR3 covers 15 residues. Trimming took off 0 bases at V and 2 bases at J, with 10 bases between the two ends. In DNA, the CDR3 is TGTGCCAGCAGCGTAGAGGGATACCTCACAGATACGCAGTATTAT. Amino acid sequence: CASSVEGYLTDTQYY.

The rearrangement joins TRBV19 to TRBJ1-2, with D hard to call. CDR1 LNHDA and CDR2 SQIVND come from the germline V gene (reference sequence). The CDR3 is 11 residues long. Trimming cost V 2 bases and J 10 bases, with 8 bases left between them. The CDR3 DNA follows: TGTGCCAGTAGTATACGAGCGGACTACACCTTC. As protein: CASSIRADYTF.

This clonotype was seen at least ten times. The chain links TRBV20-1 to TRBJ2-7; D is unclear. From germline, CDR1 is DFQATT and CDR2 SNEGSKA (reference sequence). The CDR3 consists of 11 residues. V dropped 1 base and J dropped 4 bases, with 5 bases sitting between them. The CDR3 DNA reads TGCAGTGCTAGAGGTGTTTACGAGCAGTACTTC. Its protein is CSARGVYEQYF.

Many counts were recorded for this clonotype. This chain joins TRBV4-3 and TRBJ2-7, with 7 nucleotides matching TRBD2. Germline trimming cut 0 bases from V and 2 bases from J; bases unmatched to any gene: 4. The CDR3 contains 15 residues. In germline, CDR1 is LGHNA, CDR2 YSLEER. The CDR3 here is CASSQEREPPYEQYF. In nucleotides, the CDR3 is TGCGCCAGCAGCCAAGAGCGGGAGCCCCCCTACGAGCAGTACTTC.

This clonotype was found many times. CDR3 DNA sequence: TGCAGTGGATACGACATACTAGCGGGAGTTGTGGGTAATGAGCAGTTCTTC. It codes for CSGYDILAGVVGNEQFF. The rearrangement joins TRBV20-1 to TRBJ2-1, with 11 bases that match TRBD2. Trimming took 7 bases from V and 7 from J; bases not matched to a gene: 18. CDR1 and CDR2 from the germline V gene are DFQATT and SNEGSKA (reference sequence). This CDR3 contains 17 residues.